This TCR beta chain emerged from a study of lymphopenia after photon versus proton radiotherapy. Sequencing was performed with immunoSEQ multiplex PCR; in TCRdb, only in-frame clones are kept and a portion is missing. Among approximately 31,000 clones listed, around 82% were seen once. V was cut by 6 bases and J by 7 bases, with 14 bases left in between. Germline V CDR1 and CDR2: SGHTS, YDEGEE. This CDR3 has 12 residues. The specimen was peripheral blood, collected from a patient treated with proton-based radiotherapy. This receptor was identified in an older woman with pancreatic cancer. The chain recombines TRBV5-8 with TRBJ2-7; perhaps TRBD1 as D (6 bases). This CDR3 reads CASTPPGAEQYF. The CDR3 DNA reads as TGTGCCAGCACCCCGCCAGGGGCTGAGCAGTACTTC.